A selection of T cell receptor beta chains follows, all from one sample in a study of T cell changes during pregnancy in multiple sclerosis. Sequenced by immunoSEQ multiplex PCR; TCRdb stores in-frame clones only, minus some. The sample carries about 46,000 clones, about 90% recorded once. Sample: CD4+ T cells from peripheral blood mononuclear cells, taken in the second trimester of pregnancy. The receptors shown here come from a female donor in good health, enrolled as a control in a pregnancy study. Both conserved end residues are part of each CDR3. The order of the fields is V gene, D gene, clone size, J gene, CDR3 protein, CDR3 DNA. The D gene is left open where the match is weak. Clone size is not always given. Where it is, it says once, few, many or a class for expanded clones.

V: TRBV5-1; D: .; size: .; J: TRBJ1-3; CDR3: CASSPTPGISGNTIYF; DNA: TGCGCCAGCAGCCCTACACCGGGGATCTCTGGAAACACCATATATTTT
V: TRBV7-3; D: .; size: .; J: TRBJ1-2; CDR3: CASSPGGGRLDYGYTF; DNA: TGTGCCAGCAGCCCCGGGGGGGGGCGCTTGGACTATGGCTACACCTTC
V: TRBV11-2; D: .; size: .; J: TRBJ2-7; CDR3: CASRNYNYEQYF; DNA: TGTGCCAGCAGAAACTACAACTACGAGCAGTACTTC
V: TRBV9; D: .; size: .; J: TRBJ2-1; CDR3: CASSVALYNEQFF; DNA: TGTGCCAGCAGCGTAGCTCTTTACAATGAGCAGTTCTTC
V: TRBV6-4; D: .; size: once; J: TRBJ1-2; CDR3: CASSDGTKVNGYTF; DNA: TGTGCCAGCAGTGACGGGACAAAAGTTAATGGCTACACCTTC
V: TRBV21-1; D: .; size: .; J: TRBJ1-2; CDR3: CASSKEGGRYYGYTF; DNA: TGTGCCAGCAGCAAAGAGGGGGGGCGCTACTATGGCTACACCTTC
V: TRBV9; D: .; size: .; J: TRBJ2-5; CDR3: CASSVQGETQYF; DNA: TGTGCCAGCAGCGTTCAGGGGGAGACCCAGTACTTC
V: TRBV5-1; D: .; size: .; J: TRBJ1-5; CDR3: CASSPDSPRQPQHF; DNA: TGCGCCAGCAGCCCAGACAGTCCGCGACAGCCCCAGCATTTT
V: TRBV19; D: .; size: .; J: TRBJ1-5; CDR3: CASSIGDLGNQPQHF; DNA: TGTGCCAGTAGTATAGGGGACTTGGGCAATCAGCCCCAGCATTTT
V: TRBV11-1; D: TRBD2; size: few; J: TRBJ2-3; CDR3: CASSLLAGGPTQYF; DNA: TGTGCCAGCAGCTTACTAGCGGGGGGGCCTACGCAGTATTTT
V: TRBV7-3; D: .; size: .; J: TRBJ2-3; CDR3: CASSHQTSTDTQYF; DNA: TGTGCCAGCAGCCACCAAACTAGCACAGATACGCAGTATTTT
V: TRBV5-1; D: .; size: .; J: TRBJ1-1; CDR3: CASSLIGSGDTEAFF; DNA: TGCGCCAGCAGCTTGATCGGGTCAGGGGACACTGAAGCTTTCTTT
V: TRBV19; D: TRBD1; size: .; J: TRBJ2-7; CDR3: CASKGQGSSYEQYF; DNA: TGTGCCAGTAAGGGACAGGGGTCTTCCTACGAGCAGTACTTC
V: TRBV13; D: TRBD1; size: .; J: TRBJ2-2; CDR3: CASSPGQGNTGELFF; DNA: TGTGCCAGCAGCCCCGGACAGGGGAACACCGGGGAGCTGTTTTTT
V: TRBV11-3; D: .; size: .; J: TRBJ1-2; CDR3: CASSFLQGEGYTF; DNA: TGTGCCAGCAGCTTCTTACAGGGCGAGGGCTACACCTTC
V: TRBV6-1; D: .; size: .; J: TRBJ1-2; CDR3: CASSYTSGGDGYTF; DNA: TGTGCCAGCAGCTATACGAGCGGGGGCGATGGCTACACCTTC
V: TRBV6-5; D: .; size: .; J: TRBJ1-1; CDR3: CASSYVRVGRTEAFF; DNA: TGTGCCAGCAGTTACGTACGGGTGGGTAGGACTGAAGCTTTCTTT
V: TRBV30; D: .; size: .; J: TRBJ1-2; CDR3: CAWMSGDGYTF; DNA: TGTGCCTGGATGTCGGGGGACGGCTACACCTTC
V: TRBV5-6; D: TRBD1; size: .; J: TRBJ1-2; CDR3: CASSLPGQSYGYTF; DNA: TGTGCCAGCAGCTTACCGGGACAGAGCTATGGCTACACCTTC
V: TRBV19; D: TRBD2; size: .; J: TRBJ2-3; CDR3: CASSIRTSGGPDTQYF; DNA: TGTGCCAGTAGTATCCGGACTAGCGGGGGCCCAGATACGCAGTATTTT
V: TRBV7-3; D: .; size: .; J: TRBJ2-1; CDR3: CASSLGQAENEQFF; DNA: TGTGCCAGCAGCTTAGGCCAGGCAGAAAATGAGCAGTTCTTC
V: TRBV27; D: TRBD1; size: few; J: TRBJ1-1; CDR3: CASSPQTGGKTEAFF; DNA: TGTGCCAGCAGTCCCCAGACAGGGGGGAAGACTGAAGCTTTCTTT
V: TRBV6-4; D: .; size: .; J: TRBJ1-1; CDR3: CASSAEVNTEAFF; DNA: TGTGCCAGCAGTGCCGAGGTGAACACTGAAGCTTTCTTT
V: TRBV7-8; D: TRBD1; size: .; J: TRBJ1-6; CDR3: CASSSGTANSPLHF; DNA: TGTGCCAGCAGCTCCGGGACAGCCAATTCACCCCTCCACTTT
V: TRBV6-5; D: TRBD1; size: .; J: TRBJ1-5; CDR3: CASVLTGGNQPQHF; DNA: TGTGCCAGCGTACTGACAGGGGGGAATCAGCCCCAGCATTTT
V: TRBV4-3; D: .; size: .; J: TRBJ1-3; CDR3: CASSQDNSGNTIYF; DNA: TGCGCCAGCAGCCAGGACAACTCTGGAAACACCATATATTTT
V: TRBV6-1; D: .; size: few; J: TRBJ1-5; CDR3: CASSEDRVMLSQPQHF; DNA: TGTGCCAGCAGTGAAGACAGGGTAATGTTAAGTCAGCCCCAGCATTTT
V: TRBV14; D: .; size: few; J: TRBJ1-4; CDR3: CASRSSGSYEKLFF; DNA: TGTGCCAGCAGGTCCTCAGGGTCTTACGAAAAACTGTTTTTT
V: TRBV18; D: .; size: .; J: TRBJ2-3; CDR3: CASSLYTDTQYF; DNA: TGTGCCAGCTCACTATACACAGATACGCAGTATTTT
V: TRBV11-3; D: TRBD1; size: .; J: TRBJ1-2; CDR3: CASSPGQGYGYTF; DNA: TGTGCCAGCAGCCCAGGACAGGGGTATGGCTACACCTTC
V: TRBV29-1; D: TRBD1; size: once; J: TRBJ2-7; CDR3: CSVAWDRGYEQYF; DNA: TGCAGCGTTGCTTGGGACAGGGGCTACGAGCAGTACTTC
V: TRBV7-2; D: .; size: .; J: TRBJ1-4; CDR3: CASSLDPGNEKLFF; DNA: TGTGCCAGCAGCTTAGATCCGGGGAATGAAAAACTGTTTTTT
V: TRBV7-2; D: TRBD1; size: .; J: TRBJ1-6; CDR3: CASSSRTGVVSPLHF; DNA: TGTGCCAGCAGCTCCCGGACAGGGGTGGTCTCACCCCTCCACTTT
V: TRBV25-1; D: .; size: .; J: TRBJ1-1; CDR3: CASSDLLYTEAFF; DNA: TGTGCCAGCAGTGATCTCTTGTACACTGAAGCTTTCTTT
V: TRBV19; D: .; size: .; J: TRBJ2-3; CDR3: CATSRGGGADTQYF; DNA: TGTGCCACGTCCCGAGGGGGAGGGGCAGATACGCAGTATTTT
V: TRBV6-1; D: .; size: .; J: TRBJ1-6; CDR3: CASSEGEGGHNSPLHF; DNA: TGTGCCAGCAGTGAAGGGGAGGGGGGCCATAATTCACCCCTCCACTTT
V: TRBV7-8; D: .; size: once; J: TRBJ1-1; CDR3: CASISGVVLNTEAFF; DNA: TGTGCCAGCATCTCGGGGGTAGTTCTGAACACTGAAGCTTTCTTT
V: TRBV11-3; D: .; size: .; J: TRBJ1-1; CDR3: CASSRPEGARAEAFF; DNA: TGTGCCAGCAGCAGGCCGGAAGGGGCTAGGGCTGAAGCTTTCTTT
V: TRBV9; D: .; size: once; J: TRBJ2-1; CDR3: CASSVGASDNEQFF; DNA: TGTGCCAGCAGCGTAGGAGCAAGTGACAATGAGCAGTTCTTC
V: TRBV5-4; D: .; size: once; J: TRBJ1-1; CDR3: CASSLGGGSTEAFF; DNA: TGTGCCAGCAGCTTGGGAGGGGGATCCACTGAAGCTTTCTTT
V: TRBV11-2; D: TRBD1; size: .; J: TRBJ1-1; CDR3: CASSSGTGLGAFF; DNA: TGTGCCAGCAGCTCAGGGACAGGGCTGGGCGCTTTCTTT
V: TRBV30; D: .; size: .; J: TRBJ2-6; CDR3: CAYGRETGANVLTF; DNA: TGTGCATATGGGAGAGAAACTGGGGCCAACGTCCTGACTTTC
V: TRBV27; D: TRBD1; size: .; J: TRBJ2-5; CDR3: CASSLEGAGWETQYF; DNA: TGTGCCAGCAGCCTAGAGGGGGCTGGTTGGGAGACCCAGTACTTC
V: TRBV5-4; D: .; size: .; J: TRBJ2-5; CDR3: CASSLAGSETQYF; DNA: TGTGCCAGCAGCTTGGCGGGTAGCGAGACCCAGTACTTC
V: TRBV6-5; D: TRBD1; size: .; J: TRBJ2-7; CDR3: CASNGPGGYEQYF; DNA: TGTGCCAGCAACGGGCCAGGGGGCTACGAGCAGTACTTC
V: TRBV7-3; D: TRBD1; size: .; J: TRBJ2-7; CDR3: CASSSGQGAYEQYF; DNA: TGTGCCAGCAGCTCGGGACAGGGGGCCTACGAGCAGTACTTC
V: TRBV7-3; D: TRBD2; size: .; J: TRBJ2-7; CDR3: CASSSGTSGEQYF; DNA: TGTGCCAGCAGCTCCGGGACTAGCGGGGAGCAGTACTTC
V: TRBV6-5; D: .; size: .; J: TRBJ2-2; CDR3: CASSYKGSPGELFF; DNA: TGTGCCAGCAGTTATAAGGGGTCTCCCGGGGAGCTGTTTTTT
V: TRBV5-4; D: TRBD1; size: .; J: TRBJ1-2; CDR3: CASRRSTGIYGYTF; DNA: TGTGCCAGCAGGAGGTCGACAGGGATCTATGGCTACACCTTC
V: TRBV5-4; D: .; size: .; J: TRBJ2-3; CDR3: CASSLDLGGIRDTQYF; DNA: TGTGCCAGCAGCTTGGATTTAGGGGGTATAAGAGATACGCAGTATTTT
V: TRBV27; D: .; size: .; J: TRBJ2-2; CDR3: CASSFRGPGELFF; DNA: TGTGCCAGCTCCTTCAGGGGACCCGGGGAGCTGTTTTTT
V: TRBV5-4; D: TRBD1; size: .; J: TRBJ2-7; CDR3: CASSFGVQGAQEQYF; DNA: TGTGCCAGCAGCTTTGGCGTGCAGGGGGCGCAAGAGCAGTACTTC
V: TRBV5-1; D: TRBD2; size: .; J: TRBJ2-3; CDR3: CASSPWRVSGGTEDTQYF; DNA: TGCGCCAGCAGCCCATGGAGGGTTAGCGGGGGGACGGAGGATACGCAGTATTTT
V: TRBV11-3; D: .; size: .; J: TRBJ1-3; CDR3: CASSLFAETRSGNTIYF; DNA: TGTGCCAGCAGCTTATTTGCGGAGACCCGCTCTGGAAACACCATATATTTT